Listed here are 29 T cell receptor beta chains from one sample, sequenced in a study of blood T cell repertoires in COVID-19. Using immunoSEQ multiplex PCR, the repertoire was profiled, and TCRdb retains in-frame clones only, with some absent. The profile shows 250,000 to 350,000 clones, about 81% of them singletons. Sequencing was carried out using peripheral blood. All receptors derive from a human donor with COVID-19, enrolled during active disease. The donor label of this sample is uncertain.

The chain uses TRBV7-2 and TRBJ2-7, with D maybe TRBD1 (5 bases). The ends were cut back, 3 bases at V and 2 bases at J, with 8 bases in the middle. The CDR3 extends over 13 amino acids. The germline CDR1 and CDR2 sequences are SGHTA and FQGNSA. The DNA for the CDR3 is TGTGCCAGCAGCTTGGACAAAGCCTACGAGCAGTACTTC. Its protein is CASSLDKAYEQYF. Looking up the rest from reference TRBV7-2 and TRBJ2-7 gives the full variable domain: GAGVSQSPSNKVTEKGKDVELRCDPISGHTALYWYRQSLGQGLEFLIYFQGNSAPDKSGLPSDRFSAERTGGSVSTLTIQRTQQEDSAVYLCASSLDKAYEQYFGPGTRLTVT.

This chain uses TRBV6-5 with TRBJ2-7; TRBD2 matches at 7 bases. Germline trimming cut 8 bases from V and 1 base from J; bases unmatched to any gene: 8. Germline lookup yields CDR1 MNHEY and CDR2 SVGAGI. This CDR3 comprises 14 residues. The DNA of the CDR3 is TGTGCCAGCCCAGGGAGGGACTGGTCCTACGAGCAGTACTTC. This codes for CASPGRDWSYEQYF.

The chain joins TRBV7-8 to TRBJ2-4; no clear D. The CDR3 is 14 amino acids. Germline V gene data show CDR1 as SGHVS and CDR2 as FQNEAQ. V lost 1 base to trimming and J lost 0 bases, with 4 bases between them. The CDR3 region is CASSLGGAKNIQYF. CDR3 bases: TGTGCCAGCAGCTTAGGAGGAGCCAAAAACATTCAGTACTTC.

The CDR3 spells CASSERTGTVSNEQFF. The CDR3 DNA reads as TGCGCCAGCAGCGAACGCACCGGGACAGTATCCAATGAGCAGTTCTTC. The rearrangement joins TRBV5-1 to TRBJ2-1; 7 nucleotides agree with TRBD1. CDR3 length: 16 amino acids. Trimming took 4 bases from V and 6 from J; bases not matched to a gene: 13. Per germline, CDR1 SGHRS and CDR2 YFSETQ.

The V call is TRBV29-1, the J call TRBJ1-6; TRBD1 might be the D (6 bases). The germline gives CDR1 SQVTM, CDR2 ANQGSEA. This CDR3 is 13 amino acids long. CDR3 DNA: TGCGGAGTGCAGTTATCCAGGGGCTCACCCCTCCACTTT. Translation gives CGVQLSRGSPLHF. The complete variable domain, with remaining parts taken from reference TRBV29-1 and TRBJ1-6, reads SAVISQKPSRDICQRGTSLTIQCQVDSQVTMMFWYRQQPGQSLTLIATANQGSEATYESGFVIDKFPISRPNLTFSTLTVSNMSPEDSSIYLCGVQLSRGSPLHFGNGTRLTVT.

The chain couples TRBV7-9 to TRBJ1-2; 8 nucleotides match TRBD1. The CDR3 is made up of 17 amino acids. The V gene's germline CDR1 is SEHNR and CDR2 FQNEAQ (reference sequence). V lost 0 bases and J lost 8; bases outside the gene matches: 14. The CDR3 region has the DNA TGTGCCAGCAGCTTAGCGGTGGGGACAGGCCGATTCCTAGGCTACACCTTC. Translating it yields CASSLAVGTGRFLGYTF.

CDR3 sequence: CASSPQPAGYNEQFF. In DNA, the CDR3 is TGTGCCAGCAGCCCCCAGCCCGCGGGGTACAATGAGCAGTTCTTC. The chain recombines TRBV9 with TRBJ2-1; maybe TRBD2 (6 bases). The CDR3 has 15 residues. The V end lost 4 bases, the J end lost 4 bases, and 15 bases lay between the germline ends. Germline values: CDR1 SGDLS, CDR2 YYNGEE.

The chain employs TRBV12-5 and TRBJ1-5; TRBD1 agrees at 7 bases. The CDR3 covers 15 residues. Germline CDR1 LGHNT, CDR2 FRNRAP. V dropped 1 base and J dropped 2; count of bases not matched to a gene: 2. CDR3 amino acids: CASGLEGGGNQPQHF. The DNA of the CDR3 is TGTGCTAGTGGTTTGGAAGGGGGCGGCAATCAGCCCCAGCATTTT.

The chain combines TRBV30 with TRBJ1-5; possible D gene TRBD1, 5 bases. Trimming removed 0 bases from V and 2 bases from J, with 8 bases in between. Germline-derived CDR1 and CDR2 are GTSNPN and SVGIG (reference sequence). This CDR3 contains 14 residues. DNA for the CDR3: TGTGCCTGGAGTGTAGTGGGGCGCAATCAGCCCCAGCATTTT. Translation gives CAWSVVGRNQPQHF.

V is TRBV5-4 and J is TRBJ1-4; TRBD1 matches 9 bases. The CDR3 is 15 residues long. Trimming at V came to 0 bases and at J to 5 bases, leaving 2 bases not matched to a gene. Germline V CDR1 and CDR2: SGHNT, YYREEE (reference sequence). The CDR3 loop is CASSLAGQGNEKLFF. CDR3 DNA: TGTGCCAGCAGCTTGGCGGGACAGGGCAATGAAAAACTGTTTTTT.

The genes are TRBV3-1 (or the pseudogene TRBV3-2) and TRBJ1-2; D might be TRBD1 (5 bases). Trimming cost V 2 bases and J 6 bases, with 16 bases left between them. Germline assignment: CDR1 LGHDT and CDR2 YNNKEL (reference sequence). CDR3 length: 15 residues. CDR3 protein: CASSQPRMGEDGYTF. CDR3 nucleotide sequence: TGTGCCAGCAGCCAACCCAGGATGGGGGAGGATGGCTACACCTTC.

The V call is TRBV11-1, the J call TRBJ1-1, with unresolved D. Trimming shortened V by 4 bases and J by 5 bases, and 14 bases separated the two germline ends. Germline V gene lookup returns CDR1 SGHAT and CDR2 FQDESV (reference sequence). This CDR3 region has 14 residues. The CDR3 coding sequence is TGTGCCAGCAGCTCCAGCCAGGCGATGACTGAAGCTTTCTTT. Translation: CASSSSQAMTEAFF.

The chain recombines TRBV19 with TRBJ2-5, with 9 bases identical to TRBD1. Germline V CDR1 and CDR2: LNHDA, SQIVND (reference sequence). This CDR3 has 14 amino acids. V shed 3 bases and J 9 bases; nucleotides not matched to a gene: 8. As DNA, the CDR3 is TGTGCCAGTAGTATCGGGGACAGGGTTCCTCCCCAGTACTTC. This codes for CASSIGDRVPPQYF.

This CDR3 reads CASSLTQGTGNQPQHF. CDR3 coding DNA: TGTGCCAGTAGTCTAACACAGGGAACGGGCAATCAGCCCCAGCATTTT. The chain employs TRBV19 and TRBJ1-5; TRBD1 is a possible D gene (6 bases). V shed 5 bases and J shed 2 bases, with 16 bases lying between them. Germline assignment: CDR1 LNHDA and CDR2 SQIVND (reference sequence). The CDR3 sequence is 16 residues long. Complete variable domain (other parts from reference TRBV19 and TRBJ1-5): DGGITQSPKYLFRKEGQNVTLSCEQNLNHDAMYWYRQDPGQGLRLIYYSQIVNDFQKGDIAEGYSVSREKKESFPLTVTSAQKNPTAFYLCASSLTQGTGNQPQHFGDGTRLSIL.

V is TRBV7-2 and J is TRBJ1-2; 7 bases match TRBD1. This CDR3 comprises 15 residues. V lost 1 base and J lost 11; bases outside the gene matches: 13. The germline V gene encodes CDR1 SGHTA and CDR2 FQGNSA. In DNA, the CDR3 is TGTGCCAGCAGCTTAGAGGCCTGGGACAGCCTGGGGTACACCTTC. Amino acid sequence: CASSLEAWDSLGYTF.

The chain recombines TRBV6-5 with TRBJ1-5; weak D call: TRBD1 (5 bases). Germline lookup yields CDR1 MNHEY and CDR2 SVGAGI. V was cut by 6 bases and J by 4 bases, with 13 bases left in between. This CDR3 comprises 14 residues. In nucleotides, the CDR3 is TGTGCCAGCAGGGGCGGGGCAGGGAATCAGCCCCAGCATTTT. Translated: CASRGGAGNQPQHF.

This chain connects TRBV21-1 to TRBJ1-6; TRBD1, as called in the table, went unchecked against the DNA. TRBV21-1 is annotated as a pseudogene. This CDR3 has 16 residues. DNA for the CDR3: TGTGCCAGCAGCACACATACAGGGTTTGGGAATTCACCCCTCCACTTT. Translating gives CASSTHTGFGNSPLHF.

The chain combines TRBV6-1 with TRBJ1-3; D is unresolved. The CDR3 contains 18 residues. Germline CDR1 reads MNHNS; CDR2 reads SASEGT. Deletions cut 4 bases from V and 0 bases from J, with 19 bases between. DNA of the CDR3: TGTGCCAGCAGTGCGGCAGGCGTTCGAGGGTTCTCTGGAAACACCATATATTTT. As protein: CASSAAGVRGFSGNTIYF.

The rearrangement links TRBV2 to TRBJ2-3; TRBD2 matches 9 bases. This CDR3 is 15 amino acids long. Germline V gene sequence: CDR1 SNHLY, CDR2 FYNNEI. V was clipped by 8 bases and J by 2 bases; unmatched bases: 8. In DNA form, the CDR3 reads TGTGCCAGCGGAGCGGGAGGTCCGCCCACAGATACGCAGTATTTT. Residues: CASGAGGPPTDTQYF.

V gene TRBV9 combines with J gene TRBJ1-1; 8 bases line up with TRBD1. Germline V gives CDR1 SGDLS, CDR2 YYNGEE. The CDR3 has 14 residues. The J segment lost 1 base and the V segment lost 5 bases, leaving 4 bases of the junction unmatched. CDR3 DNA: TGTGCCAGCAGGGCAGGACAGGGGAACACTGAAGCTTTCTTT. It yields the protein CASRAGQGNTEAFF.

This chain connects TRBV7-2 to TRBJ1-4, with TRBD1 matching 8 bases. With V trimmed by 0 bases and J by 5 bases, 8 bases remained unmatched. Germline CDR1 and CDR2: SGHTA and FQGNSA. The CDR3 is made up of 17 amino acids. The CDR3 sequence: CASSLAGPGGGNEKLFF. In DNA, the CDR3 is TGTGCCAGCAGCTTAGCGGGGCCAGGGGGCGGGAATGAAAAACTGTTTTTT.

V is TRBV18 and J is TRBJ2-7, with a tentative D call TRBD1 (8 bases). Germline V gene sequence: CDR1 KGHSH, CDR2 LQKENI. Trimming shortened V by 3 bases and J by 0 bases, and 18 bases separated the two germline ends. The CDR3 length is 17 residues. The CDR3 DNA reads TGTGCCAGCTCACCTCTCTCGGGGGGACAGGCCTCCTACGAGCAGTACTTC. Translated, it gives CASSPLSGGQASYEQYF. The full variable domain, completed using reference TRBV18 and TRBJ2-7, is NAGVMQNPRHLVRRRGQEARLRCSPMKGHSHVYWYRQLPEEGLKFMVYLQKENIIDESGMPKERFSAEFPKEGPSILRIQQVVRGDSAAYFCASSPLSGGQASYEQYFGPGTRLTVT.

The rearrangement joins TRBV9 to TRBJ2-6, with D possibly TRBD1 on 5 matching bases. From germline, CDR1 is SGDLS and CDR2 YYNGEE. Trimming took 1 base from V and 4 from J, leaving 12 bases between them. CDR3 length: 16 residues. CDR3 region: CASSVQGLVGANVLTF. CDR3 sequence (DNA): TGTGCCAGCAGCGTACAGGGTTTGGTGGGGGCCAACGTCCTGACTTTC.

This clone turned up a few times. The rearrangement links TRBV30 to TRBJ2-7; 10 bases agree with TRBD1. The CDR3 loop spans 12 amino acids. V lost 8 bases, J lost 1 base, and 2 bases stayed unmatched. Germline CDR1 and CDR2: GTSNPN and SVGIG (reference sequence). CDR3 sequence: CAVGQGSYEQYF. CDR3 DNA: TGTGCCGTGGGACAGGGGTCCTACGAGCAGTACTTC.

The chain uses TRBV5-5 and TRBJ1-1; D may be TRBD1 (5 bases). The CDR3 runs to 17 residues. Trimming took 0 bases from V and 4 from J, leaving 19 bases between them. Germline V CDR1 and CDR2: SGHKS, YYEKEE (reference sequence). The CDR3 nucleotides are TGTGCCAGCAGCTTGGGACTCGGCGGGGCCCAGGGCACTGAAGCTTTCTTT. Protein sequence: CASSLGLGGAQGTEAFF.

The chain uses TRBV11-2 and TRBJ2-7; TRBD1 is a possible D gene (5 bases). Germline CDR1 and CDR2: SGHAT and FQNNGV. The V end was cut by 5 bases, the J end by 1 base, with 9 bases between. The CDR3 is 13 amino acids. The CDR3 loop is CASSPDSSYEQYF. DNA of the CDR3: TGTGCCAGCAGCCCCGACAGTTCCTACGAGCAGTACTTC.

This clone came up a few times. The gene calls are TRBV30 and TRBJ2-6; D might be TRBD2 (6 bases). Trimming shortened V by 3 bases and J by 1 base, and 7 bases separated the two germline ends. Looked up from germline, CDR1 is GTSNPN and CDR2 is SVGIG (reference sequence). This CDR3 is built from 14 residues. The CDR3 is CAWREGSGANVLTF. In DNA, the CDR3 is TGTGCCTGGAGGGAGGGGTCTGGGGCCAACGTCCTGACTTTC.

This chain joins TRBV28 and TRBJ1-2, with 8 nucleotides matching TRBD1. The V gene end was trimmed by 6 bases and the J gene end by 8 bases; junction bases not matched to a gene: 11. The length of the CDR3 is 14 residues. The germline CDR1 and CDR2 sequences are MDHEN and SYDVKM. The CDR3 reads CASSTDPDREGYTF. CDR3 DNA: TGTGCCAGCAGCACGGACCCGGACAGGGAGGGCTACACCTTC.

The chain carries TRBV20-1 and TRBJ1-2, with 7 positions matching TRBD1. J gave up 4 bases and V 6 bases, and 2 bases lay outside the gene matches. The CDR3 is 11 amino acids. CDR1 and CDR2 from the germline V gene are DFQATT and SNEGSKA (reference sequence). CDR3 amino acids: CSAGTVYGYTF. In DNA form, the CDR3 reads TGCAGTGCCGGGACAGTCTATGGCTACACCTTC.